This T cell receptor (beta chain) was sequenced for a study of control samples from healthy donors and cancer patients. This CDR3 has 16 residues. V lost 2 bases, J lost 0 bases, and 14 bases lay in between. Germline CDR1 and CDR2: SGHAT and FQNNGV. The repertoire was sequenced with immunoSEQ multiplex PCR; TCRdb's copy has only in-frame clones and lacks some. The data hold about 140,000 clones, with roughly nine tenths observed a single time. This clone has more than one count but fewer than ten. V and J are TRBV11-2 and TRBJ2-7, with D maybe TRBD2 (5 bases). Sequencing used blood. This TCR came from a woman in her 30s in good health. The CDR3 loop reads CASSLTASLSSYEQYF. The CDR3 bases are TGTGCCAGCAGCTTAACGGCTAGCCTAAGCTCCTACGAGCAGTACTTC.